This TCR beta chain was profiled in a study of T-cell memory formation after mild COVID-19. On the study more broadly: Among the donors, TCR clusters were largely specific to each donor.

The CDR3 length is 15 residues. CDR1 and CDR2 from the germline V gene are LGHNA and YNFKEQ. Trimming took 4 bases from V and 2 from J, leaving 14 bases between them. Study-wide results and caveats: Shrinking CD4+ clones resided mostly in CM and EM, and CD8+ ones in EMRA. The study detected some responding clones in pre-infection memory, suggesting cross-reactive memory joined. Later expanders leaned CD4+, whereas day 15 to 85 contracting clones were balanced CD4/CD8.

As for this clonotype: The target antigen is unknown.

TCRdb re-called the 5' RACE reads with MiXCR, one entry per CDR3 protein. The sample lists roughly 150,000 distinct CDR3 sequences, around 14% occurring once. This receptor was identified in an adult woman who had mild COVID-19 (a few samples of this study predate the infection). Cell type and time point are not known. Sequencing was performed on PBMCs or a T cell subset sorted from them (not recorded which). The chain carries TRBV4-2 and TRBJ1-2; D gene ambiguous. For the CDR3, the DNA is TGTGCCAGCAGCCCTCTCAAGGCGGGGAACTATGGCTACACCTTC. This codes for CASSPLKAGNYGYTF.